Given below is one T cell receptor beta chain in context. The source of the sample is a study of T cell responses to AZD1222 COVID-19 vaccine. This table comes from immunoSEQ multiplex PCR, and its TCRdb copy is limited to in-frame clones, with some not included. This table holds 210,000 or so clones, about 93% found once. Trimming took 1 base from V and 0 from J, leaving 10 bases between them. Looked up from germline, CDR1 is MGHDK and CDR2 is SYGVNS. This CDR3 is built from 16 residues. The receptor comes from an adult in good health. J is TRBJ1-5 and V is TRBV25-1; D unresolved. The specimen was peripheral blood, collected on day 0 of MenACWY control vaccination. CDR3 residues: CASSESGMTSNQPQHF. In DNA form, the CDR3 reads TGTGCCAGCAGTGAATCGGGAATGACTAGCAATCAGCCCCAGCATTTT. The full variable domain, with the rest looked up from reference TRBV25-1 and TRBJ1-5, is EADIYQTPRYLVIGTGKKITLECSQTMGHDKMYWYQQDPGMELHLIHYSYGVNSTEKGDLSSESTVSRIRTEHFPLTLESARPSHTSQYLCASSESGMTSNQPQHFGDGTRLSIL.